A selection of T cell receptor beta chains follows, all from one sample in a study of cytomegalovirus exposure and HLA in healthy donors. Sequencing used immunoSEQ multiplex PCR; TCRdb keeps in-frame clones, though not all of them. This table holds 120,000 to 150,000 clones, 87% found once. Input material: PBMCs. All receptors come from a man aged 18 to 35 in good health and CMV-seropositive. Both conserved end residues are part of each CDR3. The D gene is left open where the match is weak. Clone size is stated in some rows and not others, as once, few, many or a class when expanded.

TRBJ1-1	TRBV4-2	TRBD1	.	TGTGCCAGCAGCCGGACAGGGGGCATGAACACTGAAGCTTTCTTT	CASSRTGGMNTEAFF
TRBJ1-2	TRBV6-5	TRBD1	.	TGTGCCAGCAGTTCCCACGGGACAGAGTATGGCTACACCTTC	CASSSHGTEYGYTF
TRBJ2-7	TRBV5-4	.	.	TGTGCCAGCAGCTTTCAGGGGCCGATCTACGAGCAGTACTTC	CASSFQGPIYEQYF
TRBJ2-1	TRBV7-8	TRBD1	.	TGTGCCAGCAGCCCGACCGTGACAGGGCGAGCCTTCTACAATGAGCAGTTCTTC	CASSPTVTGRAFYNEQFF
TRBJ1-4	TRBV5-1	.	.	TGCGCCAGCAGCTCAGGGTCAACTAATGAAAAACTGTTTTTT	CASSSGSTNEKLFF
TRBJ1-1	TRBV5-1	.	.	TGCGCCAGCACGCAGACACCTATGAACACTGAAGCTTTCTTT	CASTQTPMNTEAFF
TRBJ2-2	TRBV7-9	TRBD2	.	TGTGCCAGCAGCTCAACTAGCGGGGACACCGGGGAGCTGTTTTTT	CASSSTSGDTGELFF
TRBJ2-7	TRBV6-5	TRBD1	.	TGTGCCAGCAGACCGAGACAGGGGGCAGGCGAGCAGTACTTC	CASRPRQGAGEQYF
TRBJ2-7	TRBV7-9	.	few	TGTGCCAGCAGCTTAGGCAGTACCTCCTACGAGCAGTACTTC	CASSLGSTSYEQYF
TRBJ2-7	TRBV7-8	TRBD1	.	TGTGCCAGCAGCGACAGGGGTTGGGGGGAGCAGTACTTC	CASSDRGWGEQYF
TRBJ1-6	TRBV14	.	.	TGTGCCAGCAGCCAAGCACAGGGATTGAATTCACCCCTCCACTTT	CASSQAQGLNSPLHF
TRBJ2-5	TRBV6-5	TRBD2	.	TGTGCCAGCAGTAAGGCTAGCGGTTACCAAGAGACCCAGTACTTC	CASSKASGYQETQYF
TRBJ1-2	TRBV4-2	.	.	TGTGCCAGCAGCCAAGACCAGGTTTCTAACTATGGCTACACCTTC	CASSQDQVSNYGYTF
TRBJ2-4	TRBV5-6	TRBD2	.	TGTGCCAGCAGCCCGATTAGCGGGGGGGTCGGCAAAAACATTCAGTACTTC	CASSPISGGVGKNIQYF
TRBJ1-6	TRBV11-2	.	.	TGTGCCAGCAGCTTAAGCGGGGGCAGCCCTTATAATTCACCCCTCCACTTT	CASSLSGGSPYNSPLHF
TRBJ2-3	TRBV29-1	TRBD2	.	TGCAGCGTTGACCCTAGCGGGGGGCGAGATACGCAGTATTTT	CSVDPSGGRDTQYF
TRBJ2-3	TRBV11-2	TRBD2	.	TGTGCCAGCAGCTCCGTAGCGGGGGCACTCACAGATACGCAGTATTTT	CASSSVAGALTDTQYF
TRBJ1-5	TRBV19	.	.	TGTGCCAGTAGTAGTAAAGTATCGGGGAACAGCAATCAGCCCCAGCATTTT	CASSSKVSGNSNQPQHF
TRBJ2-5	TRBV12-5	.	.	TGTGCTAGTGGTTTGGTATCAGTGCAGGGGAGAGAGACCCAGTACTTC	CASGLVSVQGRETQYF
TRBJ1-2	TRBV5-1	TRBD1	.	TGCGCCAGCAGCTTGGCCGGGACAGGGGGCTATGGCTACACCTTC	CASSLAGTGGYGYTF
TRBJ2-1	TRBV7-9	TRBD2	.	TGTGCCAGCAGCCCCGGACTAGCGGGGCAAGAGCAGTTCTTC	CASSPGLAGQEQFF
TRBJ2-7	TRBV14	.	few	TGTGCCAGCAGCCAAGCATACGAGCAGTACTTC	CASSQAYEQYF
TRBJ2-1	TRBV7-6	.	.	TGTGCCAGCAGCTTAGCGGGGGGAACGAGGGATGAGCAGTTCTTC	CASSLAGGTRDEQFF
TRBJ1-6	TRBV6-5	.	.	TGTGCCAGCAGTTACTCGGACACGAATTCACCCCTCCACTTT	CASSYSDTNSPLHF
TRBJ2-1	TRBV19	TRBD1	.	TGTGCCAGTGGGGGGACAGGCGCCTACAATGAGCAGTTCTTC	CASGGTGAYNEQFF
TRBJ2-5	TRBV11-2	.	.	TGTGCCAGCAGCTATAGGTCAGGGCGGGAGACCCAGTACTTC	CASSYRSGRETQYF
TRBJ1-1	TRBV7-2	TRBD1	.	TGTGCCAGCAGCGCTAATCACAGGGGAAAAGCTTTCTTT	CASSANHRGKAFF
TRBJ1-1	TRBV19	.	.	TGTGCCAGTAGTCTGGGAGGTACAACAACTGAAGCTTTCTTT	CASSLGGTTTEAFF
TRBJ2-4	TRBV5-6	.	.	TGTGCCAGCAGCTTGGGTACAGGGCTCAACATTCAGTACTTC	CASSLGTGLNIQYF
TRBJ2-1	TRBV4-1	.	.	TGCGCCAGCAGCCAGTATATCCTGGACAGAAACAATGAGCAGTTCTTC	CASSQYILDRNNEQFF
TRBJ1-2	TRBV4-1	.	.	TGCGCCAGCAGCCAAGAGGTTACGGAGTACTATGGCTACACCTTC	CASSQEVTEYYGYTF
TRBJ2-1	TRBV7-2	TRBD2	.	TGTGCCAGCAGCAAGTTGGGAACTAGCGGGGGTAATGAGCAGTTCTTC	CASSKLGTSGGNEQFF
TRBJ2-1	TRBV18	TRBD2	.	TGTGCCAGCTCATCGGGACTAGCGGGATCGACTGAGCAGTTCTTC	CASSSGLAGSTEQFF
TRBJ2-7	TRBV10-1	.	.	TGCGCCAGCAGTGAGTCCGGACTACCCTACGAGCAGTACTTC	CASSESGLPYEQYF
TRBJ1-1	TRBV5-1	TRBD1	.	TGCGCCAGCAGCGTACGAACAGGGGACACTGAAGCTTTCTTT	CASSVRTGDTEAFF
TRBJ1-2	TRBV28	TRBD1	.	TGTGCCAGCAGTTTAACCGGACAGGGTACCTATGGCTACACCTTC	CASSLTGQGTYGYTF
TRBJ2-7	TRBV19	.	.	TGTGCCAGTAGTGCAGGAAGCTACGAGCAGTACTTC	CASSAGSYEQYF
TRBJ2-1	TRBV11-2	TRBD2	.	TGTGCCAGCAGCCTCAGCGGGAACCCTTACAATGAGCAGTTCTTC	CASSLSGNPYNEQFF
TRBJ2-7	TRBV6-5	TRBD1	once	TGTGCCAGCAGAGCTGACCGGGACAGGGGTCTCGAGCAGTACTTC	CASRADRDRGLEQYF
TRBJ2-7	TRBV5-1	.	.	TGCGCCACCCGACAGGAGATTAGCTCCTACGAGCAGTACTTC	CATRQEISSYEQYF
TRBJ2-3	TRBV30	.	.	TGTGCCTGGACAGGGTCAGTAACAGATACGCAGTATTTT	CAWTGSVTDTQYF
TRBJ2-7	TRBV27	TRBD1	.	TGTGCCAGCAGCCAAATGGGGACAGGGACCTACGAGCAGTACTTC	CASSQMGTGTYEQYF